The source of this T cell receptor (beta chain) is a study of beta chain features in type 1 diabetes. As for the study in general: Sorted cells examined across all samples numbered some 98 million.

Details on this clone: Its antigen remains unidentified.

The germline V gene encodes CDR1 MGHDK and CDR2 SYGVNS. Trimming cost V 5 bases and J 9 bases, with 14 bases left between them. This CDR3 has 13 amino acids. Findings and caveats of the study: Within patients, naive, central memory and Treg TCRB repertoires seemed more similar than within healthy donors. VDJ junctions sequenced from type 1 diabetes patients showed fewer insertions and more deletions.

Reverse transcription of all isolated RNA meant that expressed TCRB transcripts were sequenced. Clones were read by immunoSEQ multiplex PCR, and TCRdb kept only the in-frame ones, dropping some. In the table there are roughly 140,000 clones, approximately 8.1% of which are singletons. V gene TRBV25-1 combines with J gene TRBJ2-1, with D possibly matching TRBD2 (6 bases). Sequencing used central memory CD4+ T cells from blood. This clonotype was sampled from a man in his late teens or twenties in good health. CDR3 loop: CASSPLPRGEQFF. As DNA, the CDR3 is TGTGCCAGCAGTCCACTGCCGCGGGGTGAGCAGTTCTTC.